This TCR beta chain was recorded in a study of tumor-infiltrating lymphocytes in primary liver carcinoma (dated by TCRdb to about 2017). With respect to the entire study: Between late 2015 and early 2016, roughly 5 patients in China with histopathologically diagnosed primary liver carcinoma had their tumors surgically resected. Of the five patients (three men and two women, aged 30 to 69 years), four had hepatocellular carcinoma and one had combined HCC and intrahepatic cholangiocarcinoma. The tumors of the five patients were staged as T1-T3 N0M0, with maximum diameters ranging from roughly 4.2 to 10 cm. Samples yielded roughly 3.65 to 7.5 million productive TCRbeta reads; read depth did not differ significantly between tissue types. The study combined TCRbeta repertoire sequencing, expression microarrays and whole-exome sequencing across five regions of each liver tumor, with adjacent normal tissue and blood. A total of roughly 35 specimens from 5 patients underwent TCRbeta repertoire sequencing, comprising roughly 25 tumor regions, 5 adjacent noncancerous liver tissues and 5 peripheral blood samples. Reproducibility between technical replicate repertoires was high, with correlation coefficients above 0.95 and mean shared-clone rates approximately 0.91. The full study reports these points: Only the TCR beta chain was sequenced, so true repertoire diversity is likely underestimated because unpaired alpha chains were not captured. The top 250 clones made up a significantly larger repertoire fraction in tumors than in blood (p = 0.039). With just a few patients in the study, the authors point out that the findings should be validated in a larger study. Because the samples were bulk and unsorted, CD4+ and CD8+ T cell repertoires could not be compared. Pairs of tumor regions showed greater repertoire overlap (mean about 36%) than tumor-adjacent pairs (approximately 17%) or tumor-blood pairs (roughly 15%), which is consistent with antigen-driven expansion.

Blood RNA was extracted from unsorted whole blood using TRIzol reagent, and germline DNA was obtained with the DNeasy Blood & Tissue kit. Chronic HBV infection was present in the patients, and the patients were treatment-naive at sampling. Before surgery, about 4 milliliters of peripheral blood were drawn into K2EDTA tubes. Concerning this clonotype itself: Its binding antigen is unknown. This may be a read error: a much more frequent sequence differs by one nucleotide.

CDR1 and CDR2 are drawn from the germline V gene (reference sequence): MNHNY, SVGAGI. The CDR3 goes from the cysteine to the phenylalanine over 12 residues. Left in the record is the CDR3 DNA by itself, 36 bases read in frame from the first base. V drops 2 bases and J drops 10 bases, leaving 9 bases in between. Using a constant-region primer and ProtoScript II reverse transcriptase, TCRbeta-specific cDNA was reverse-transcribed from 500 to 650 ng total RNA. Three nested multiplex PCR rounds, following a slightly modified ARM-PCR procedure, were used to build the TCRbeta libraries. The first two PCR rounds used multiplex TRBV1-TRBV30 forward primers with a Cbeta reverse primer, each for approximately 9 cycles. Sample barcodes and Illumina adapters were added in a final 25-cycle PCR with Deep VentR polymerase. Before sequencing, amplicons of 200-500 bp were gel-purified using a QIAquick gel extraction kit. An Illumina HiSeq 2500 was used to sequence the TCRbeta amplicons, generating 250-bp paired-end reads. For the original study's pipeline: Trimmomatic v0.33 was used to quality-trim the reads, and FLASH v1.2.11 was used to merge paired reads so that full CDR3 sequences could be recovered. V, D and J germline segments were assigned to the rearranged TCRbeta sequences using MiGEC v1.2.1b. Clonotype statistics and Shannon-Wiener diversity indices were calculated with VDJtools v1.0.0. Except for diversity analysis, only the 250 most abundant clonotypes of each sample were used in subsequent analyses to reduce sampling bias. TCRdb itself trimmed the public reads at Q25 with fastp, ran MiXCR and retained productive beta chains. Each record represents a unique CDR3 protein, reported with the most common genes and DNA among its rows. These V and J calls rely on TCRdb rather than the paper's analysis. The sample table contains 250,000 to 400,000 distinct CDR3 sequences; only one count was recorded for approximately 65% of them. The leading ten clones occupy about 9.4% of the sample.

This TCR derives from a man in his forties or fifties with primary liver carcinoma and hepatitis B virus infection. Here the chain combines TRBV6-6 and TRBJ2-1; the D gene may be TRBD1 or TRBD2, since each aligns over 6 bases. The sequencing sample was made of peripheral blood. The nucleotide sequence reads TGTGCCAGCAGTTACAGGGGGGCAGAGCAGTTCTTC. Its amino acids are CASSYRGAEQFF.